Shown below are 4 T cell receptor beta chains from a single sample sequenced in a study of early T cells in non-severe SARS-CoV-2 infection. TCRdb recomputed calls from the 5' RACE reads with MiXCR, one row per CDR3 protein. There are roughly 88,000 distinct CDR3 sequences in the sample; around 13% occur only once, and 5% to 7.5% lies in the top ten. Sequencing input: whole blood. These receptors all come from an adult who was a healthcare worker with PCR-confirmed SARS-CoV-2 infection or an uninfected control (not recorded which).

CDR3 region: CASTGAYEQYF. DNA for the CDR3: TGTGCCAGCACCGGGGCCTACGAGCAGTACTTC. The chain recombines TRBV28 with TRBJ2-7, with D perhaps TRBD2 (5 bases). Trimming removed 7 bases at V and 2 bases at J, with 6 bases between. The CDR3 contains 11 residues. Germline-derived CDR1 and CDR2 are MDHEN and SYDVKM.

This clonotype was counted at least ten times. This chain connects TRBV28 to TRBJ2-7, with 8 bases fitting TRBD1. Unmatched junction bases numbered 1, after V lost 5 bases and J lost 1 base. The CDR3 spans 13 residues. Germline V gene lookup returns CDR1 MDHEN and CDR2 SYDVKM. The CDR3 DNA follows: TGTGCCAGCAGTACAGGGGGGTCCTACGAGCAGTACTTC. Its translation: CASSTGGSYEQYF.

There are a few counts of this clonotype. J is TRBJ2-7 and V is TRBV3-1; no clear D gene. There are 14 residues in the CDR3. Trimming removed 4 bases at V and 0 bases at J, with 10 bases between. Looked up from germline, CDR1 is LGHDT and CDR2 is YNNKEL (reference sequence). CDR3 protein: CASSLGPNSYEQYF. CDR3 nucleotide sequence: TGTGCCAGCAGCCTGGGCCCCAACTCCTACGAGCAGTACTTC.

In this sample, this clonotype turned up a few times. The chain has TRBV4-1 and TRBJ1-5; TRBD1 agrees at 7 bases. The CDR3 consists of 15 residues. Germline V lookup: CDR1 MGHRA, CDR2 YSYEKL. V shed 1 base and J 2 bases; nucleotides not matched to a gene: 2. CDR3 bases: TGCGCCAGCAGCCAAGTAGACAGGGGCAATCAGCCCCAGCATTTT. Translating gives CASSQVDRGNQPQHF.